The 22 T cell receptor beta chains listed next were all sequenced from one sample in a study of blood T cell repertoires in COVID-19. Assay used: immunoSEQ multiplex PCR; TCRdb lists only in-frame clones, some missing. The sample consists of hundreds of thousands of clones, about 90% of them appearing once. Sequences were obtained from PBMCs or T cells enriched from blood (not recorded which). The receptors stem from a woman aged 25 to 39 who had recovered from COVID-19.

This clone was seen only a few times. This chain connects TRBV19 to TRBJ2-1; TRBD2 agrees at 8 bases. The CDR3 loop spans 16 amino acids. Germline V CDR1 and CDR2: LNHDA, SQIVND (reference sequence). The ends lost 4 bases at V and 3 bases at J; junction bases unmatched: 8. CDR3 protein: CASSTRSGGGYNEQFF. The CDR3 DNA is TGTGCCAGTAGTACGAGGAGCGGGGGTGGCTACAATGAGCAGTTCTTC.

In its sample, this clone was seen once. The chain combines TRBV7-6 with TRBJ2-7; the D gene is possibly TRBD2 (6 bases). This CDR3 is built from 14 residues. Per the germline V gene, CDR1 is SGHVS and CDR2 is FNYEAQ. The germline V and J ends were trimmed by 5 bases and 0 bases, with 11 bases remaining between them. CDR3 coding DNA: TGTGCCAGCAGCGCCGGGACTCGCTCCTACGAGCAGTACTTC. Translated, it gives CASSAGTRSYEQYF.

The V gene is TRBV28, the J gene TRBJ1-2; 8 bases match TRBD1. The CDR3 sequence is 16 residues long. Per germline, CDR1 MDHEN and CDR2 SYDVKM. V lost 2 bases and J lost 4; bases outside the gene matches: 9. The CDR3 DNA reads as TGTGCCAGCAGTTTAGGGGGACAGGAGATTGCCTATGGCTACACCTTC. Protein product: CASSLGGQEIAYGYTF.

The rearrangement links TRBV4-1 to TRBJ1-4; TRBD1 matches at 9 bases. J lost 7 bases, V lost 3 bases, and 6 bases had no gene match. The CDR3 runs 15 residues. Germline assignment: CDR1 MGHRA and CDR2 YSYEKL. CDR3: CASSQAGTGSEKLFF. As DNA, the CDR3 is TGCGCCAGCAGCCAGGCCGGGACAGGGTCTGAAAAACTGTTTTTT.

The genes are TRBV3-1 (or the pseudogene TRBV3-2) and TRBJ1-2; D ambiguous. With 0 bases removed from V and 2 bases from J, the gap between germline ends came to 7 bases. The V gene's germline CDR1 is LGHDT and CDR2 YNNKEL (reference sequence). The CDR3 sequence is 14 residues long. In DNA form, the CDR3 reads TGTGCCAGCAGCCAAGACAGCGACAACTATGGCTACACCTTC. This sequence encodes CASSQDSDNYGYTF.

V gene TRBV28 combines with J gene TRBJ2-1, with 7 bases identical to TRBD2. CDR1 and CDR2 from the germline V gene are MDHEN and SYDVKM. CDR3 length: 13 residues. With 6 bases clipped from V and 6 bases from J, the junction kept 5 bases outside the gene matches. The CDR3, as DNA: TGTGCCAGCAGCCCCCGGACTAGCAATGAGCAGTTCTTC. Protein sequence: CASSPRTSNEQFF.

The rearrangement uses TRBV7-2 and TRBJ1-2; 11 bases align to TRBD1. There are 15 residues in the CDR3. Looked up from germline, CDR1 is SGHTA and CDR2 is FQGNSA. The J segment lost 4 bases and the V segment lost 3 bases, leaving 4 bases of the junction unmatched. The CDR3 DNA reads TGTGCCAGCAGCTTTACCGGGACAGGGGGCTATGGCTACACCTTC. This translates into CASSFTGTGGYGYTF.

The chain joins TRBV28 to TRBJ2-7; 9 nucleotides agree with TRBD2. The length of the CDR3 is 15 residues. Germline CDR1 and CDR2: MDHEN and SYDVKM. Trimming cost V 11 bases and J 1 base; bases outside gene matches: 12. The CDR3 protein is CAPKPRLAGSYEQYF. In nucleotides, the CDR3 is TGTGCCCCCAAGCCCCGGCTAGCGGGATCCTACGAGCAGTACTTC.

The chain carries TRBV7-6 and TRBJ1-1; tentative D call: TRBD1 (5 bases). V shed 4 bases and J shed 6 bases, with 18 bases lying between them. The CDR3 spans 15 residues. In germline, CDR1 is SGHVS, CDR2 FNYEAQ. CDR3 loop: CASSSPQGGIAEAFF. CDR3 DNA: TGTGCCAGCAGCTCGCCCCAGGGAGGAATCGCTGAAGCTTTCTTT. The variable domain in full, with the rest retrieved from reference TRBV7-6 and TRBJ1-1, is GAGVSQSPRYKVTKRGQDVALRCDPISGHVSLYWYRQALGQGPEFLTYFNYEAQQDKSGLPNDRFSAERPEGSISTLTIQRTEQRDSAMYRCASSSPQGGIAEAFFGQGTRLTVV.

The J gene is TRBJ1-6, the V gene TRBV13; 8 bases map to TRBD1. Germline V gives CDR1 PRHDT, CDR2 FYEKMQ (reference sequence). This CDR3 contains 16 residues. J lost 2 bases, V lost 2 bases, and 2 bases had no gene match. CDR3 nucleotide sequence: TGTGCCAGCAGCTTAACAGGGGGAACCTATAATTCACCCCTCCACTTT. This encodes CASSLTGGTYNSPLHF.

This rearrangement joins TRBV2 to TRBJ1-2; the match to TRBD1 covers 7 bases. This CDR3 region has 14 residues. Germline V gene lookup returns CDR1 SNHLY and CDR2 FYNNEI. Losses at the gene ends were 6 bases for V and 8 bases for J; bases not matched to a gene: 12. The CDR3 loop reads CASRVTGTASGYTF. The CDR3 nucleotides read TGTGCCAGCAGGGTCACCGGGACAGCGTCCGGCTACACCTTC.

The chain employs TRBV7-3 and TRBJ2-3; possibly TRBD2 for D (5 bases). Germline V gives CDR1 SGHTA, CDR2 FQGTGA. V was trimmed by 0 bases and J by 0 bases, leaving 13 bases between them. This CDR3 is 17 amino acids long. The CDR3 bases are TGTGCCAGCAGCTTAACACCCTTCGGGGTTAGCACAGATACGCAGTATTTT. Its protein is CASSLTPFGVSTDTQYF.

A single count supports this clone. This chain uses TRBV5-1 with TRBJ2-5; TRBD2 matches 12 bases. Germline V CDR1 and CDR2: SGHRS, YFSETQ. V dropped 5 bases and J dropped 2; count of bases not matched to a gene: 4. CDR3 length: 15 amino acids. The CDR3 region is CASSYGLAGQETQYF. The CDR3 DNA reads as TGCGCCAGCAGTTACGGACTAGCGGGGCAAGAGACCCAGTACTTC. The entire variable domain, with the rest obtained from reference TRBV5-1 and TRBJ2-5, is as follows: KAGVTQTPRYLIKTRGQQVTLSCSPISGHRSVSWYQQTPGQGLQFLFEYFSETQRNKGNFPGRFSGRQFSNSRSEMNVSTLELGDSALYLCASSYGLAGQETQYFGPGTRLLVL.

The chain carries TRBV5-1 and TRBJ1-1; TRBD1 matches at 7 bases. The CDR3 length is 14 residues. J gave up 3 bases and V 4 bases, and 6 bases lay outside the gene matches. Germline CDR1 is SGHRS and CDR2 is YFSETQ. The CDR3 nucleotides are TGCGCCAGCAGCGCGGGACAGTTGGACACTGAAGCTTTCTTT. It translates to CASSAGQLDTEAFF. Using reference TRBV5-1 and TRBJ1-1 for the parts outside the CDR3, the full variable domain is KAGVTQTPRYLIKTRGQQVTLSCSPISGHRSVSWYQQTPGQGLQFLFEYFSETQRNKGNFPGRFSGRQFSNSRSEMNVSTLELGDSALYLCASSAGQLDTEAFFGQGTRLTVV.

The V gene is TRBV6-2 or TRBV6-3, the J gene TRBJ2-7; TRBD1 agrees at 8 bases. V shed 5 bases and J 5 bases; nucleotides not matched to a gene: 11. Germline CDR1 MNHEY, CDR2 SVGEGT. The CDR3 has 15 residues. CDR3 loop: CASSHYRQGIHEQYF. The CDR3 coding sequence is TGTGCCAGCAGTCACTACCGACAGGGGATCCACGAGCAGTACTTC.

The rearrangement links TRBV2 to TRBJ1-6, with 7 bases matching TRBD1. The germline V gene has CDR1 SNHLY and CDR2 FYNNEI. This CDR3 has 12 amino acids. V dropped 4 bases and J dropped 13; count of bases not matched to a gene: 4. In DNA, the CDR3 is TGTGCCAGCAGTGGACAGGGTCCTCCCCTCCACTTT. Translation: CASSGQGPPLHF.

The chain couples TRBV6-5 to TRBJ2-5; no reliable D call. The CDR3 has 12 amino acids. Germline V CDR1 and CDR2: MNHEY, SVGAGI. Trimming shortened V by 6 bases and J by 4 bases, and 9 bases separated the two germline ends. Here the CDR3 reads CASRLAGETQYF. For the CDR3, the DNA is TGTGCCAGCAGGTTAGCTGGAGAGACCCAGTACTTC.

This chain uses TRBV28 with TRBJ1-3, with 7 bases aligning to TRBD1. Germline lookup yields CDR1 MDHEN and CDR2 SYDVKM. The V gene end was trimmed by 7 bases and the J gene end by 3 bases; junction bases not matched to a gene: 3. The CDR3 extends over 13 amino acids. CDR3 nucleotide sequence: TGTGCCAGCAACGACAGGGTTGGAAACACCATATATTTT. This gives the protein CASNDRVGNTIYF.

J is TRBJ2-5 and V is TRBV6-5; no firm D call. Germline V gene data show CDR1 as MNHEY and CDR2 as SVGAGI. The CDR3 runs 10 residues. CDR3 loop: CATLGQTQYF. DNA of the CDR3: TGTGCTACGCTGGGCCAAACCCAGTACTTC.

A single count supports this clone. This chain joins TRBV29-1 and TRBJ1-2; 11 positions match TRBD1. V shed 3 bases, J shed 7 bases, and the junction held 7 bases outside the gene matches. CDR3 length: 14 amino acids. Per the germline V gene, CDR1 is SQVTM and CDR2 is ANQGSEA. The CDR3 DNA reads TGCAGCGTTGACAGGACAGGGGGCTCCTCTGGCTACACCTTC. It encodes CSVDRTGGSSGYTF.

J is TRBJ1-2 and V is TRBV5-1; D gene uncertain. Germline V gives CDR1 SGHRS, CDR2 YFSETQ. The V end lost 0 bases, the J end lost 2 bases, and 14 bases lay between the germline ends. This CDR3 is 16 amino acids long. Here the CDR3 DNA reads TGCGCCAGCAGCTTGGGGGCCCAAAGCAGGAACTATGGCTACACCTTC. Translated: CASSLGAQSRNYGYTF. Looking up the rest from reference TRBV5-1 and TRBJ1-2 gives the full variable domain: KAGVTQTPRYLIKTRGQQVTLSCSPISGHRSVSWYQQTPGQGLQFLFEYFSETQRNKGNFPGRFSGRQFSNSRSEMNVSTLELGDSALYLCASSLGAQSRNYGYTFGSGTRLTVV.

This rearrangement joins TRBV9 to TRBJ2-3, with D perhaps TRBD2 (5 bases). The V gene lost 0 bases and the J gene lost 0 bases, with 8 bases spanning the gap. The CDR3 runs to 15 residues. The germline gives CDR1 SGDLS, CDR2 YYNGEE. CDR3 protein: CASSVVSGSTDTQYF. The CDR3 nucleotides read TGTGCCAGCAGCGTAGTGTCGGGGAGCACAGATACGCAGTATTTT.